This TCR beta chain was found in a study of identical twins (TCRdb year 2016). At the level of the whole study: TCR alpha and beta repertoires from monozygotic twins, unrelated adults of various ages and cord blood were deep-sequenced to test whether fetal clonotypes persist. Replicate twin experiments were performed at different times using different library preparation protocols to rule out contamination.

Libraries came from 5' RACE. Sequenced on an Illumina HiSeq 2000. Template switching added a universal primer binding site, and the final cDNA carried a unique molecular identifier that allowed TCR cDNA molecules to be counted accurately. Specific primers in the conserved constant-segment region were used to synthesize first-strand cDNA for the TCR alpha and beta chains. To control for contamination, each cDNA library was double barcoded with a SMART-Mk sample barcode plus Illumina barcodes. Two successive PCR steps introduced TruSeq adapter sequences along with Illumina sample barcodes. The TCR alpha and beta cDNA libraries were sequenced on the Illumina HiSeq platform using custom primers. The study's processing was this. MiGEC was used to process raw reads and extract unique molecular identifiers, and MiXCR was used to find CDR3 positions. Recombination models were inferred per individual with the repgenHMM and IGoR tools using an EM algorithm. Shared clonotypes were analyzed with the tcR package in R, and sharing was normalized by the product of cloneset sizes. To study raw recombination without the effects of thymic and clonal selection, out-of-frame nonproductive sequences were analyzed. TCRdb trimmed the raw reads at Q25, called clones with MiXCR and kept productive beta chains. Rows merge per CDR3 protein into single entries with the most common DNA and genes. The V and J calls here are based on TCRdb, not the publication. The sample table contains over 200,000 distinct CDR3 sequences; only one count was recorded for roughly a tenth of them. Roughly 10% of the sample belongs to the ten largest clones.

This clonotype has ten or more counts. Its antigen is currently not known. Within one base of it there is no much larger clone, and no base qualities were kept. The CDR3 runs 18 amino acids, cysteine and phenylalanine included. Only the CDR3 region is kept as DNA, spanning 54 bases read in frame from base 1. Trimmed from V: 7 bases; trimmed from J: 3 bases; junction bases lacking a gene match: 19. As encoded in the germline V gene, CDR1 is SGHRS while CDR2 is YFSETQ. Only healthy Caucasian donors were included. Miltenyi CD45RO+ enrichment and human naive T-cell isolation kits were used to isolate memory (CD45RO+) and naive T cells from PBMC. General findings and caveats noted by the study authors: In monozygotic twins, out-of-frame TCR alpha sharing was systematically underestimated by recombination models, although the models agreed with sharing between unrelated individuals. Compared with coincidental sharing between unrelated individuals, out-of-frame TCR alpha sequences shared between twins showed an excess of sequences with low generation probability. The excess sharing between twins in beta out-of-frame sequences was weaker because fewer shared sequences reduced the signal-to-noise ratio. Invariant T cells such as MAIT and iNKT could partly confound zero-insertion analyses, though diverse VJ usage argued against this for most clonotypes. Because the same donors could not be followed over many years, conclusions were based on cross-sectional statistical analysis. Abundant cord blood beta clonotypes had fewer insertions, young adult naive repertoires showed a similar but weaker trend, and memory repertoires showed no such trend.

What was sequenced was memory T cells sorted from blood. The sample's cell subset or site, from its label and the paper: CD45RO+ enriched T cells. The receptor comes from a man in his forties or fifties in good health. The chain couples TRBV5-1 to TRBJ2-1; a stretch of 7 junction bases matches TRBD1. In nucleotide form, the sequence is TGCGCCAGCGGAAAATTGGGGCACGGGACAGAACGCTACAATGAGCAGTTCTTC. Translated, it reads CASGKLGHGTERYNEQFF.